This T cell receptor beta chain was recorded in a study of graft-versus-host responses after intestinal transplantation. Study background: Each recipient received a multivisceral, liver-intestinal, or isolated intestinal graft. Every recipient underwent anti-thymocyte globulin induction, then tacrolimus and steroids for 2 to 3 years.

CDR1 SNHLY and CDR2 FYNNEI come from the germline V gene. The CDR3 totals 16 residues. J lost 3 bases, V lost 10 bases, and 11 bases had no gene match. The repertoire was sequenced with immunoSEQ multiplex PCR; TCRdb's copy has only in-frame clones and lacks some. The data hold about 63,000 clones, with around 90% observed a single time. Notes on the study in general: With peak circulating GvH clone levels came an association with early post-transplant HvG declines. Investigators detected GvH clones in recipient marrow, with some emerging earlier in ileum or blood.

Remarks on this clone: Antigen unknown.

Lamina propria and intraepithelial lymphocytes were released by processing graft tissue. The chain joins TRBV2 to TRBJ2-1; TRBD2 matches at 11 bases. The sequence was collected from a human patient who received an intestinal transplant, so some T cells may come from the graft donor. Sequences were derived from ileum tissue, sampled around 350 days after transplant. The CDR3 loop reads CATDKPGLAVYNEQFF. DNA of the CDR3: TGTGCCACCGACAAACCGGGACTAGCGGTCTACAATGAGCAGTTCTTC.